This T cell receptor (beta chain) comes out of a study (dated by TCRdb to about 2016). This clonotype turned up a few times. This clone's antigen is unknown. No qualities accompany the bases; no much larger clone lies one base away. The library relied on RT-PCR. The reads were generated on an Illumina MiSeq. TCRdb reprocessed the public reads (quality trimming at Q25 with fastp, clone calling with MiXCR) and kept in-frame beta chains. Under each unique CDR3 protein, matching rows form one entry showing the most common genes and DNA. The sample table contains about 680,000 distinct CDR3 sequences; only one count was recorded for approximately 15% of them. The ten largest clones add up to just over 3.5% of the sample. Specimen: memory CD4+ T cells from blood. The clonotype comes from a female donor in good health, serving as a healthy control.

The CDR3 region has the sequence CASSPGSEDTEAFF. The sequence in DNA is TGCGCCAGCAGCCCGGGGAGCGAAGACACTGAAGCTTTCTTT. The chain couples TRBV5-1 to TRBJ1-1, with no confidently assigned D gene. The cysteine opens and the phenylalanine closes a CDR3 of 14 amino acids. Of the read, only the CDR3 DNA is kept; its 42 bases are in frame from base 1. At the junction V is shortened by 4 bases and J by 3 bases, with 13 bases in between. From a lookup of the germline V gene, CDR1 and CDR2 are SGHRS and YFSETQ.